The rows below give T cell receptor beta chains drawn from one sample of a study of blood T cell repertoires in COVID-19. Measured with immunoSEQ multiplex PCR; TCRdb has only the in-frame clones, and not every one. The repertoire holds roughly 500,000 clones, with around nine tenths as singletons. Specimen: PBMCs or T cells enriched from blood (not recorded which). These receptor sequences come from a woman aged 40 to 50 who had recovered from COVID-19. Both conserved end residues are part of each CDR3. D genes are given only for firm matches. Size is omitted from some rows. Given values are once, few, many or a class for expanded clones.

clone_size: .
v_call: TRBV30
j_call: TRBJ2-1
d_call: .
cdr3_nt: TGTGCCTGGAGTGAGTGGGAGTCCTACAATGAGCAGTTCTTC
cdr3_aa: CAWSEWESYNEQFF

clone_size: .
v_call: TRBV9
j_call: TRBJ2-3
d_call: TRBD2
cdr3_nt: TGTGCCAGCAGCGTAGTACCTACTAGCGGTACTAGCACAGATACGCAGTATTTT
cdr3_aa: CASSVVPTSGTSTDTQYF

clone_size: .
v_call: TRBV5-4
j_call: TRBJ2-7
d_call: TRBD2
cdr3_nt: TGTGCCAGCAGCACCAGCGGGAGAAACGAGCAGTACTTC
cdr3_aa: CASSTSGRNEQYF

clone_size: .
v_call: TRBV19
j_call: TRBJ1-1
d_call: .
cdr3_nt: TGTGCCAGTGGTTCTCGTTGGCGGGGCGAGAACACTGAAGCTTTCTTT
cdr3_aa: CASGSRWRGENTEAFF

clone_size: .
v_call: TRBV5-6
j_call: TRBJ2-2
d_call: .
cdr3_nt: TGTGCCAGCAGCCCTCCGCCCGATACAGGGAAAGAGCTGTTTTTT
cdr3_aa: CASSPPPDTGKELFF

clone_size: few
v_call: TRBV3-1/TRBV3-2
j_call: TRBJ1-2
d_call: .
cdr3_nt: TGTGCCAGCAGCCCGCGGGCCGGGGTCTATGGCTACACCTTC
cdr3_aa: CASSPRAGVYGYTF

clone_size: .
v_call: TRBV7-6
j_call: TRBJ2-1
d_call: .
cdr3_nt: TGTGCCAGCAGCCCTAGGTCCTACAATGAGCAGTTCTTC
cdr3_aa: CASSPRSYNEQFF

clone_size: .
v_call: TRBV7-6
j_call: TRBJ2-1
d_call: TRBD1
cdr3_nt: TGTGCCAGCAGCTTTAGGGGACAGGGCCTGACTGGATACAATGAGCAGTTCTTC
cdr3_aa: CASSFRGQGLTGYNEQFF

clone_size: .
v_call: TRBV13
j_call: TRBJ1-4
d_call: .
cdr3_nt: TGTGCCAGCAGCCCAGGACCTGGGGCTTCTAATGAAAAACTGTTTTTT
cdr3_aa: CASSPGPGASNEKLFF

clone_size: .
v_call: TRBV5-1
j_call: TRBJ2-2
d_call: .
cdr3_nt: TGCGCCAGCAGCTCTGAGACAGGGAACACCGGGGAGCTGTTTTTT
cdr3_aa: CASSSETGNTGELFF

clone_size: .
v_call: TRBV5-6
j_call: TRBJ2-7
d_call: .
cdr3_nt: TGTGCCAGCAGCGCGGACAGGGAGGGGATATGGAACGAGCAGTACTTC
cdr3_aa: CASSADREGIWNEQYF

clone_size: .
v_call: TRBV27
j_call: TRBJ1-4
d_call: .
cdr3_nt: TGTGCCAGCAGTTTCCGAGGGAGGAATGAAAAACTGTTTTTT
cdr3_aa: CASSFRGRNEKLFF

clone_size: few
v_call: TRBV7-9
j_call: TRBJ1-1
d_call: .
cdr3_nt: TGTGCCAGCAGCCCCAGTCTGTCCTACACTGAAGCTTTCTTT
cdr3_aa: CASSPSLSYTEAFF

clone_size: .
v_call: TRBV3-1/TRBV3-2
j_call: TRBJ2-2
d_call: TRBD2
cdr3_nt: TGTGCCAGCAGCCAATGGTCTAGCGGGAGCGGCACCGGGGAGCTGTTTTTT
cdr3_aa: CASSQWSSGSGTGELFF

clone_size: .
v_call: TRBV19
j_call: TRBJ1-5
d_call: .
cdr3_nt: TGTGCCAGTAGTGAAGGTGGGGGGAGTCAGCCCCAGCATTTT
cdr3_aa: CASSEGGGSQPQHF

clone_size: .
v_call: TRBV24-1
j_call: TRBJ2-2
d_call: TRBD1
cdr3_nt: TGTGCCACCAGTGATTTTGGGACAGTCACCGGGGAGCTGTTTTTT
cdr3_aa: CATSDFGTVTGELFF

clone_size: .
v_call: TRBV19
j_call: TRBJ2-3
d_call: .
cdr3_nt: TGTGCCAGTAGTACTCAGACTAGCACAGATACGCAGTATTTT
cdr3_aa: CASSTQTSTDTQYF

clone_size: once
v_call: TRBV21-1
j_call: TRBJ2-7
d_call: .
cdr3_nt: TGTGCCAGCAGCAAAGGGGGCCGCTCCTACGAGCAGTACTTC
cdr3_aa: CASSKGGRSYEQYF

clone_size: .
v_call: TRBV29-1
j_call: TRBJ2-3
d_call: TRBD2
cdr3_nt: TGCAGCGTTGAGGTAGCGGGAGGTAGGGATACGCAGTATTTT
cdr3_aa: CSVEVAGGRDTQYF

clone_size: .
v_call: TRBV7-8
j_call: TRBJ1-5
d_call: TRBD1
cdr3_nt: TGTGCCAGCAGCTTAGAGGGACAGGGTAACAATCAGCCCCAGCATTTT
cdr3_aa: CASSLEGQGNNQPQHF

clone_size: .
v_call: TRBV20-1
j_call: TRBJ1-4
d_call: .
cdr3_nt: TGCAGTGCTAGTGCCTCTATAGCGAGCGATGAAAAACTGTTTTTT
cdr3_aa: CSASASIASDEKLFF

clone_size: once
v_call: TRBV13
j_call: TRBJ1-2
d_call: TRBD1
cdr3_nt: TGTGCCAGCAGCACCGGGACAGGCCCGGGAGGCTACACCTTC
cdr3_aa: CASSTGTGPGGYTF

clone_size: .
v_call: TRBV20-1
j_call: TRBJ2-1
d_call: .
cdr3_nt: TGCAGTGCTAGGGCTGGGAGCACGCAGTTCTTC
cdr3_aa: CSARAGSTQFF

clone_size: few
v_call: TRBV14
j_call: TRBJ2-3
d_call: .
cdr3_nt: TGTGCCAGCAGCCAAGGAGGGATCATCACAGATACGCAGTATTTT
cdr3_aa: CASSQGGIITDTQYF

clone_size: .
v_call: TRBV24-1
j_call: TRBJ2-1
d_call: TRBD2
cdr3_nt: TGTGCCACCAGTGATTCAGGAGCGGGGGTGGTCAATGAGCAGTTCTTC
cdr3_aa: CATSDSGAGVVNEQFF

clone_size: .
v_call: TRBV6-5
j_call: TRBJ2-3
d_call: TRBD1
cdr3_nt: TGTGCCAGCAAAGGACAGGGCCATTTGGATACGCAGTATTTT
cdr3_aa: CASKGQGHLDTQYF

clone_size: once
v_call: TRBV15
j_call: TRBJ2-1
d_call: .
cdr3_nt: TGTGCCACCAGCAGTAGGTTCACAGGAGGGACCTACAATGAGCAGTTCTTC
cdr3_aa: CATSSRFTGGTYNEQFF

clone_size: .
v_call: TRBV6-5
j_call: TRBJ2-7
d_call: TRBD1
cdr3_nt: TGTGCCAGCAGTTACTCGACGACAGGGACCTACGAGCAGTACTTC
cdr3_aa: CASSYSTTGTYEQYF

clone_size: once
v_call: TRBV5-5
j_call: TRBJ2-1
d_call: TRBD2
cdr3_nt: TGTGCCAGCAGCTTACTAGCGAACTCCTACAATGAGCAGTTCTTC
cdr3_aa: CASSLLANSYNEQFF

clone_size: .
v_call: TRBV30
j_call: TRBJ2-2
d_call: .
cdr3_nt: TGTGCCTGGAGTGCTCAGTCCGGGGAGCTGTTTTTT
cdr3_aa: CAWSAQSGELFF

clone_size: .
v_call: TRBV9
j_call: TRBJ2-1
d_call: TRBD2
cdr3_nt: TGTGCCAGCAGCCCGGTGGGGTGGCGGGAGGGCCCGTCCTACAATGAGCAGTTCTTC
cdr3_aa: CASSPVGWREGPSYNEQFF

clone_size: few
v_call: TRBV18
j_call: TRBJ1-1
d_call: .
cdr3_nt: TGTGCCAGCTCACCACGCGCGGCGGAAAACACTGAAGCTTTCTTT
cdr3_aa: CASSPRAAENTEAFF

clone_size: few
v_call: TRBV12-3/TRBV12-4
j_call: TRBJ2-7
d_call: .
cdr3_nt: TGTGCCAGCAGTTTTTTTGGGGGAGGCGAGCAGTACTTC
cdr3_aa: CASSFFGGGEQYF

clone_size: .
v_call: TRBV6-2/TRBV6-3
j_call: TRBJ2-7
d_call: TRBD2
cdr3_nt: TGTGCCAGCAGCCCTACTAGCGGGGGTTGGGGATACGAGCAGTACTTC
cdr3_aa: CASSPTSGGWGYEQYF

clone_size: .
v_call: TRBV2
j_call: TRBJ2-4
d_call: TRBD1
cdr3_nt: TGTGCCAGCAGTGGGGGGACAGGGGGCAAAAACATTCAGTACTTC
cdr3_aa: CASSGGTGGKNIQYF

clone_size: .
v_call: TRBV15
j_call: TRBJ1-6
d_call: .
cdr3_nt: TGTGCCACCAGCAGAGATGTGGGCAGCGGAACACCCCTCCACTTT
cdr3_aa: CATSRDVGSGTPLHF

clone_size: .
v_call: TRBV6-5
j_call: TRBJ1-5
d_call: .
cdr3_nt: TGTGCCAGCAGTTACTCGGGGGGGCCCACCAATCAGCCCCAGCATTTT
cdr3_aa: CASSYSGGPTNQPQHF

clone_size: .
v_call: TRBV27
j_call: TRBJ2-6
d_call: .
cdr3_nt: TGTGCCAGCAGTCTAGGACAGTATCGGAGTAATACTGGGGCCAACGTCCTGACTTTC
cdr3_aa: CASSLGQYRSNTGANVLTF

clone_size: few
v_call: TRBV6-2/TRBV6-3
j_call: TRBJ2-7
d_call: .
cdr3_nt: TGTGCCAGCAGTAATCTGCGGGAGCAGTACTTC
cdr3_aa: CASSNLREQYF

clone_size: .
v_call: TRBV10-3
j_call: TRBJ2-2
d_call: TRBD1
cdr3_nt: TGTGCCATCAGCCCACAGGGGGCAACCGGGGAGCTGTTTTTT
cdr3_aa: CAISPQGATGELFF

clone_size: .
v_call: TRBV7-9
j_call: TRBJ1-1
d_call: TRBD1
cdr3_nt: TGTGCCAGCAGCTTAGCGGGACAGGCTCCGAACACTGAAGCTTTCTTT
cdr3_aa: CASSLAGQAPNTEAFF

clone_size: .
v_call: TRBV11-3
j_call: TRBJ1-1
d_call: .
cdr3_nt: TGTGCCAGCAAACTGGCCGGGACGGGGGGGACTGAAGCTTTCTTT
cdr3_aa: CASKLAGTGGTEAFF

clone_size: .
v_call: TRBV7-8
j_call: TRBJ1-3
d_call: TRBD1
cdr3_nt: TGTGCCAGCAGCCCCCAGGGGGTCCTAGCTGGAAACACCATATATTTT
cdr3_aa: CASSPQGVLAGNTIYF

clone_size: once
v_call: TRBV5-4
j_call: TRBJ2-1
d_call: TRBD1
cdr3_nt: TGTGCCAGCAGCTTGGACGGGACAGGGGAAACCGGGGGGCAGTTCTTC
cdr3_aa: CASSLDGTGETGGQFF

clone_size: .
v_call: TRBV3-1/TRBV3-2
j_call: TRBJ1-1
d_call: TRBD1
cdr3_nt: TGTGCCAGCAGCCGAGCCGCGGCTTCGACAGGGTTCACTGAAGCTTTCTTT
cdr3_aa: CASSRAAASTGFTEAFF

clone_size: .
v_call: TRBV2
j_call: TRBJ2-7
d_call: .
cdr3_nt: TGTGCCAGCAGTGGCGACAGCTACGAGCAGTACTTC
cdr3_aa: CASSGDSYEQYF

clone_size: .
v_call: TRBV6-2/TRBV6-3
j_call: TRBJ1-3
d_call: .
cdr3_nt: TGTGCCAGCAGCCCAGTGGCGGGACTCCAGACTGGAAACACCATATATTTT
cdr3_aa: CASSPVAGLQTGNTIYF

clone_size: .
v_call: TRBV7-9
j_call: TRBJ2-3
d_call: TRBD2
cdr3_nt: TGTGCCAGCAGCTTTAGGCGGGAGGTTGGTCCAGATACGCAGTATTTT
cdr3_aa: CASSFRREVGPDTQYF

clone_size: once
v_call: TRBV7-8
j_call: TRBJ1-5
d_call: .
cdr3_nt: TGTGCCAGCACCTCGGGGGGGGGCCTCAATCAGCCCCAGCATTTT
cdr3_aa: CASTSGGGLNQPQHF

clone_size: .
v_call: TRBV10-2
j_call: TRBJ1-1
d_call: TRBD1
cdr3_nt: TGCGCCAGCAGATTACAGGGGGCGATGACTGAAGCTTTCTTT
cdr3_aa: CASRLQGAMTEAFF